The following is a T cell receptor beta chain sequence with its context. Its target is unknown. V trimming: 6 bases; J trimming: 8 bases; junction bases outside the gene matches: 3. Germline V CDR1 and CDR2: SQVTM, ANQGSEA. The CDR3 has 11 amino acids. This specimen belongs to a study of shared clonotypes between healthy human individuals. Measured with immunoSEQ multiplex PCR; TCRdb has only the in-frame clones, and not every one. The sample lists over a million clones, about 80% occurring once. Whole-study findings and limits: For sorted subsets, rarefaction showed incomplete sequencing despite large depth.

J is TRBJ2-4 and V is TRBV29-1; 8 bases match TRBD1. Sequencing input: memory CD4+ T cells from PBMCs. The subset: CD45RA-negative fraction. This clonotype was obtained from a man younger than 30 in good health. Some clones in this sample may be carry-over from other donors' samples. CDR3 nucleotides: TGCAGCGTCCAGGGGGCAGACATTCAGTACTTC. Its protein is CSVQGADIQYF.